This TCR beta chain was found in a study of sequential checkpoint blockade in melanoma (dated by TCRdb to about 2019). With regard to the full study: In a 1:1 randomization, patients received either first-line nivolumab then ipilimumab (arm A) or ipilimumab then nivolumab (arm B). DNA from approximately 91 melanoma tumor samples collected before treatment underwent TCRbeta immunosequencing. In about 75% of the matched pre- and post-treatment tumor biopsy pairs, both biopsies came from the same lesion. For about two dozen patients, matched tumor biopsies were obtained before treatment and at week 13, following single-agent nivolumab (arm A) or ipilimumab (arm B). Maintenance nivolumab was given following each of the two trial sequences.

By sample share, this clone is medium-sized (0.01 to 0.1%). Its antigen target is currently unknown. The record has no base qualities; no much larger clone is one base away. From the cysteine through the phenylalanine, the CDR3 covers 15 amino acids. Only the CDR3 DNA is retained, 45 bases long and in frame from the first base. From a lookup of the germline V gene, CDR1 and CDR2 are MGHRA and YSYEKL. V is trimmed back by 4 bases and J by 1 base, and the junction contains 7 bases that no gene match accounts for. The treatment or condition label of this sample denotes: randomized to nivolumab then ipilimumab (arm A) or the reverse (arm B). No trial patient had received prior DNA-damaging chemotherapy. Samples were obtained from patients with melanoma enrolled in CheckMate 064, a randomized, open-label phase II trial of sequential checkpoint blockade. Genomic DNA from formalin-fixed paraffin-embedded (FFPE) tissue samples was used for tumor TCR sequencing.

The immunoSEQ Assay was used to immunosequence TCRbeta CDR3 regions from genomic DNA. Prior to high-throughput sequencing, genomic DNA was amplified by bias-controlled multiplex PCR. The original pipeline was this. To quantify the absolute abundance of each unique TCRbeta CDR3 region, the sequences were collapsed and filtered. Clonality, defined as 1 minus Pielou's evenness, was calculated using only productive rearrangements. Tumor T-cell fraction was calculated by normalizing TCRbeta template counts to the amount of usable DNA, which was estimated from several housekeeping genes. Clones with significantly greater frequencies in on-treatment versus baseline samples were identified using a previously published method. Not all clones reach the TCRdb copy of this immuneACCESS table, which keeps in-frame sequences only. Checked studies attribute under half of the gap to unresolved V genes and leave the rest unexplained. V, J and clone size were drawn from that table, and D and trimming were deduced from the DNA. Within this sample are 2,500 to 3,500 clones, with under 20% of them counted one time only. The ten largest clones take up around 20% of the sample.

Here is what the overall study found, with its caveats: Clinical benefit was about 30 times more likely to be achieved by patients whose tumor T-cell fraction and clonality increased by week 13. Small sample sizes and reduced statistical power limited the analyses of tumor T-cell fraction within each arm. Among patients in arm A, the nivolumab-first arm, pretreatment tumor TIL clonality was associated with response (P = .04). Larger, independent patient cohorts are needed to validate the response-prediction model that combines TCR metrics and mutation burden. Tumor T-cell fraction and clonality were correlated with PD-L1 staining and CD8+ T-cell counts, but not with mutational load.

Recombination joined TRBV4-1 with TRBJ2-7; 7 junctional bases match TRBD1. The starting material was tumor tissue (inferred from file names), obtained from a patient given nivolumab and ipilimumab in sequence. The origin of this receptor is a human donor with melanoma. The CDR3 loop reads CASSPPADRSYEQYF. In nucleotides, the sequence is TGCGCCAGCAGCCCTCCCGCGGACAGGTCCTACGAGCAGTACTTC.